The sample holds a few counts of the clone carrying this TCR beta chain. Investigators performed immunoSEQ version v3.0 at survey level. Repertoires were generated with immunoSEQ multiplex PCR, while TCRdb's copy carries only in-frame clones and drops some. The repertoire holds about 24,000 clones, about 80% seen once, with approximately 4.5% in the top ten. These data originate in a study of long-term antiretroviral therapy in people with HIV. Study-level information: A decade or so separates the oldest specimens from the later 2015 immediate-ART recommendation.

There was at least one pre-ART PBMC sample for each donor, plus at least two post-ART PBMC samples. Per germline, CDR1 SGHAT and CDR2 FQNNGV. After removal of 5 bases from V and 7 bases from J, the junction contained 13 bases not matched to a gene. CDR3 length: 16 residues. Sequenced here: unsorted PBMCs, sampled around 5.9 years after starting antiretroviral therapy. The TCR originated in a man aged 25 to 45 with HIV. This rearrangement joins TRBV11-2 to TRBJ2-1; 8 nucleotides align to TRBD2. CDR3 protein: CASSRLPAGGGNEQFF. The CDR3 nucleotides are TGTGCCAGCAGCCGACTCCCGGCGGGAGGTGGGAATGAGCAGTTCTTC. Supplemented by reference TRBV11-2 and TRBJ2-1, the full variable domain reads EAGVAQSPRYKIIEKRQSVAFWCNPISGHATLYWYQQILGQGPKLLIQFQNNGVVDDSQLPKDRFSAERLKGVDSTLKIQPAKLEDSAVYLCASSRLPAGGGNEQFFGPGTRLTVL.